This note documents a single T cell receptor beta chain sequence. Antigen: not known. Germline V gene sequence: CDR1 MNHEY, CDR2 SMNVEV (reference sequence). CDR3 length: 14 residues. V shed 5 bases, J shed 4 bases, and the junction held 4 bases outside the gene matches. The data stem from a study of shared clonotypes between healthy human individuals. General study points: Naive subsets generally had larger estimated richness than memory subsets. Rarefaction gave evidence that sorted-subset sequencing remained incomplete despite large depth.

A split of CD4+ cells into CD45RA+ naive and CD45RA-negative memory subsets was performed. Profiling relied on immunoSEQ multiplex PCR, and the TCRdb table lists in-frame clones only, not all of them. The sample has fewer than 2.5 million clones, over 85% seen once. The receptor was derived from a young man in good health. Some clones in this sample may be carry-over from other donors' samples. The sequenced sample consisted of naive CD4+ T cells from PBMCs. Subset denoted: CD45RA+ positively selected. The V gene is TRBV27, the J gene TRBJ2-1; 8 bases agree with TRBD2. CDR3: CASSLGGGYNEQFF. CDR3 coding DNA: TGTGCCAGCAGTCTCGGGGGGGGGTACAATGAGCAGTTCTTC.